These 32 T cell receptor beta chains share one sample of origin, sequenced in a study of regulatory T cells in long-lasting Graves disease. Researchers made TCR beta libraries by using iRepertoire HTBI primers and running Arm-PCR on CDR3 regions. TCRdb re-analysed the multiplex PCR reads in MiXCR, keeping a single row per CDR3 protein. The data hold hundreds of thousands of distinct CDR3 sequences, with 15% observed a single time. The time point: newly diagnosed GD, antithyroid drugs for less than 3 months. Extracted RNA from PBMCs served as the source of the TCR library. Sequenced here: peripheral blood mononuclear cells (PBMCs), sampled at new diagnosis, from a patient treated with antithyroid drugs. The receptors come from a female donor with Graves disease.

For this clonotype: The CDR3 does not close with the conserved phenylalanine or tryptophan, likely indicating a read error. It is unclear where the CDR3 begins or ends on the DNA, so no DNA is shown, and the CDR3 is as TCRdb lists it. The gene calls are TRBV18 and TRBJ1-1; TRBD1 is taken as the D call from the table, unchecked against the DNA. A total of 13 residues make up the CDR3, ends included. Looked up from germline, CDR1 is KGHSH and CDR2 is LQKENI. CDR3 in amino acids: CASSPGQGTLKLS.

This clonotype has at least ten counts. V usage is TRBV12-3 or TRBV12-4 and J usage is TRBJ2-2; tentative D call: TRBD1 (5 bases). The CDR3 length is 14 residues. V was pared by 8 bases and J by 5 bases, with 15 bases between. DNA of the CDR3: TGTGCCAGCCGAGCATCAGGGTCAACCGGGGAGCTGTTTTTT. Protein: CASRASGSTGELFF.

This clonotype was picked up a small number of times. The chain employs TRBV6-5 and TRBJ2-1; 9 bases agree with TRBD2. The J call may be faulty, since TRBJ2-5 better matches the DNA end. The germline V gene encodes CDR1 MNHEY and CDR2 SVGAGI. The CDR3 is made up of 18 amino acids. The CDR3 DNA sequence: TGTGCCAGCAGTTACTGGGGAGTGCGGGGGGGGGTCGAGCAGACCCAGTACTTC. Its translation is CASSYWGVRGGVEQTQYF.

This clonotype was counted between two and nine times. The rearrangement uses TRBV20-1 and TRBJ2-3; a possible D gene is TRBD2 (5 bases). The V end was cut by 2 bases, the J end by 3 bases, with 9 bases between. Germline V lookup: CDR1 DFQATT, CDR2 SNEGSKA (reference sequence). There are 13 residues in the CDR3. CDR3 DNA sequence: TGCAGTGCTAGACCGGGGAATACAGATACGCAGTATTTT. Translating it yields CSARPGNTDTQYF.

This clonotype was detected many times. The chain carries TRBV20-1 and TRBJ1-1; D possibly corresponds to TRBD1 (5 bases). Trimming took 5 bases from V and 4 from J, leaving 20 bases between them. CDR3 length equals 15 residues. The germline gives CDR1 DFQATT, CDR2 SNEGSKA (reference sequence). The CDR3 DNA follows: TGCAGTGCTGGGGCGGGGGGGGTTTCGGGCACTGAAGCTTTCTTT. It is translated as CSAGAGGVSGTEAFF.

This clonotype was seen repeatedly, ten times or more. The V call is TRBV27, the J call TRBJ1-1, with D unresolved. Germline-derived CDR1 and CDR2 are MNHEY and SMNVEV (reference sequence). Trimming removed 4 bases at V and 1 base at J, with 16 bases between. CDR3 length equals 16 residues. The CDR3 nucleotides read TGTGCCAGCAGTTCCTCTCAGTTACGCTCGAACACTGAAGCTTTCTTT. The encoded protein is CASSSSQLRSNTEAFF.

V usage is TRBV19 and J usage is TRBJ1-2; D unresolved. CDR1 and CDR2 (germline): LNHDA, SQIVND (reference sequence). This CDR3 has 15 amino acids. Trimming pared 7 bases from V and 8 bases from J, leaving 23 bases between. The CDR3 loop reads CASIPSQLTARGYTF. In nucleotides, the CDR3 is TGTGCCAGTATCCCCTCACAACTGACCGCGAGGGGCTACACCTTC.

This clonotype was recorded at least ten times. J is TRBJ2-7 and V is TRBV2, with 9 bases that match TRBD2. This CDR3 has 15 amino acids. V was pared by 1 base and J by 3 bases, with 4 bases of the junction left unmatched. CDR1 is SNHLY, CDR2 FYNNEI, per germline. The CDR3 is CASSEGLAEFYEQYF. For the CDR3, the DNA is TGTGCCAGCAGTGAAGGACTAGCGGAGTTCTACGAGCAGTACTTC. The full variable domain, completed using reference TRBV2 and TRBJ2-7, is EPEVTQTPSHQVTQMGQEVILRCVPISNHLYFYWYRQILGQKVEFLVSFYNNEISEKSEIFDDQFSVERPDGSNFTLKIRSTKLEDSAMYFCASSEGLAEFYEQYFGPGTRLTVT.

This clonotype was found many times. The CDR3: CASSPGSSGNTIYF. CDR3 bases: TGTGCCAGCAGCCCCGGGAGCTCTGGAAACACCATATATTTT. The chain carries TRBV18 and TRBJ1-3; D is unresolved. Germline CDR1 and CDR2: KGHSH and LQKENI. The CDR3 runs 14 residues. V gave up 8 bases and J gave up 0 bases, with 11 bases separating them.

This clonotype showed up many times. The chain uses TRBV12-3 or TRBV12-4 and TRBJ1-6; TRBD1 aligns across 8 bases. This CDR3 region has 15 residues. The V gene end was trimmed by 5 bases and the J gene end by 7 bases; junction bases not matched to a gene: 7. CDR3 region: CASSPRTGLNSPLHF. In DNA form, the CDR3 reads TGTGCCAGCAGTCCCCGGACAGGGTTAAATTCACCCCTCCACTTT.

Many counts were recorded for this clonotype. The chain has TRBV3-1 and TRBJ2-1; D ambiguous. With 1 base removed from V and 0 bases from J, the gap between germline ends came to 10 bases. CDR1 and CDR2 from the germline V gene are LGHDT and YNNKEL (reference sequence). The CDR3 runs to 16 residues. As DNA, the CDR3 is TGTGCCAGCAGCCAAGGAGCACCGAGCTCCTACAATGAGCAGTTCTTC. This translates into CASSQGAPSSYNEQFF.

This clonotype has only a few counts. Just one base apart from a much larger clone, this may be a read error. The V call is TRBV6-1, the J call TRBJ2-7; tentatively, D is TRBD1 or TRBD2 (6 bases each). CDR3 length: 15 amino acids. CDR1 is MNHNS, CDR2 SASEGT, per germline. Deletions cut 6 bases from V and 3 bases from J, with 18 bases between. The chain's CDR3 is CASSASFGGFYEQYF. The DNA for the CDR3 is TGTGCCAGCAGCGCTAGCTTCGGGGGCTTCTACGAGCAGTACTTC.

There are many counts of this clonotype. The chain recombines TRBV7-3 with TRBJ2-2; 10 bases match TRBD2. CDR3 length equals 16 residues. CDR1 is SGHTA, CDR2 FQGTGA, per germline. V shed 5 bases and J 4 bases; nucleotides not matched to a gene: 7. As DNA, the CDR3 is TGTGCCAGCAGCCCACTCAGCGGGAGGGTCACCGGGGAGCTGTTTTTT. Translation: CASSPLSGRVTGELFF.

This clonotype has a handful of counts. This chain's CDR3 is CASSQEVFLGLAGAYNEQFF. The CDR3 DNA reads as TGCGCCAGCAGCCAAGAGGTGTTCTTAGGGCTAGCGGGAGCCTACAATGAGCAGTTCTTC. The chain links TRBV4-3 to TRBJ2-1; TRBD2 matches 10 bases. Germline CDR1 and CDR2: LGHNA and YSLEER. V lost 0 bases, J lost 2 bases, and 13 bases stayed unmatched. CDR3 length: 20 amino acids.

This clonotype occurred many times. V usage is TRBV10-3 and J usage is TRBJ2-7; 12 bases match TRBD1. Losses at the gene ends were 3 bases for V and 6 bases for J; bases not matched to a gene: 6. The germline CDR1 and CDR2 sequences are ENHRY and SYGVKD. The CDR3 runs to 15 residues. The CDR3 is CAISDAGTGGIEQYF. Written as DNA, the CDR3 is TGTGCCATCAGTGACGCCGGGACAGGGGGCATCGAGCAGTACTTC.

This clonotype was counted at least ten times. The V and J genes are TRBV7-2 and TRBJ2-1, with 7 bases aligning to TRBD2. CDR1 is SGHTA, CDR2 FQGNSA, per germline. This CDR3 comprises 19 residues. The V gene end was trimmed by 5 bases and the J gene end by 0 bases; junction bases not matched to a gene: 16. CDR3 residues: CASSPNFPLAGPSYNEQFF. CDR3 bases: TGTGCCAGCAGCCCTAACTTTCCTTTAGCGGGCCCCTCCTACAATGAGCAGTTCTTC.

Note on this clonotype: With a much larger clone just one base away, this may be a read error. CDR3 DNA sequence: TGTGCCAGCTCACCAGGGAGGATTGAAGAGACCCGGTACTTC. It translates to CASSPGRIEETRYF. The chain links TRBV28 to TRBJ2-5; D is possibly TRBD2 (6 bases). CDR1 is MDHEN, CDR2 SYDVKM, per germline. The CDR3 loop spans 14 amino acids.

The genes are TRBV6-2 or TRBV6-3 and TRBJ1-3; the match to TRBD1 covers 8 bases. The CDR3 is 17 amino acids. The V gene end was trimmed by 6 bases and the J gene end by 5 bases; junction bases not matched to a gene: 15. Germline V gene lookup returns CDR1 MNHEY and CDR2 SVGEGT. The DNA for the CDR3 is TGTGCCAGCAGGAGGGGGACAGGATTCCTCGAACGAAACACCATATATTTT. Translating gives CASRRGTGFLERNTIYF.

There are many counts of this clonotype. The chain employs TRBV7-9 and TRBJ1-5; D not resolved. The V end lost 5 bases, the J end lost 2 bases, and 13 bases lay between the germline ends. This CDR3 has 15 residues. Germline values: CDR1 SEHNR, CDR2 FQNEAQ (reference sequence). CDR3 nucleotide sequence: TGTGCCAGCAGCGCAGGTGATTCAGGCAATCAGCCCCAGCATTTT. Protein sequence: CASSAGDSGNQPQHF.

A few counts support this clonotype. The CDR3 reads CASSGRLGIYNEQFF. CDR3 DNA: TGTGCCAGCAGCGGCAGACTAGGGATTTACAATGAGCAGTTCTTC. The chain employs TRBV5-8 and TRBJ2-1, with a possible D match to TRBD2 (6 bases). V shed 4 bases and J shed 4 bases, with 15 bases lying between them. Germline lookup yields CDR1 SGHTS and CDR2 YDEGEE. The CDR3 has 15 residues.

This clonotype was picked up many times. V is TRBV7-3 and J is TRBJ2-5, with 8 bases aligning to TRBD2. The trim removed 2 bases at V and 4 bases at J, leaving 6 bases unmatched. Germline CDR1 is SGHTA and CDR2 is FQGTGA. CDR3 size: 15 residues. DNA of the CDR3: TGTGCCAGCAGCTTATATTCAAGCGGGAGAGAGACCCAGTACTTC. Protein product: CASSLYSSGRETQYF.

This clonotype was picked up many times. This chain uses TRBV7-9 with TRBJ2-2, with D hard to call. CDR3 length: 19 residues. CDR1 and CDR2 (germline): SEHNR, FQNEAQ (reference sequence). The ends were cut back, 5 bases at V and 0 bases at J, with 22 bases in the middle. CDR3 nucleotide sequence: TGTGCCAGCAGCAGTTCATCTATGATACCCGCATCGAACACCGGGGAGCTGTTTTTT. It translates to CASSSSSMIPASNTGELFF.

This clonotype came up many times. V usage is TRBV7-2 and J usage is TRBJ2-2; D is possibly TRBD1 (7 bases). V was clipped by 4 bases and J by 8 bases, with 23 bases between them. Germline V gene sequence: CDR1 SGHTA, CDR2 FQGNSA. The CDR3 is made up of 17 amino acids. CDR3 bases: TGTGCCAGCAGCTACCCCCCCTGGCGGGACAGCGGTGGGGAGCTGTTTTTT. It specifies CASSYPPWRDSGGELFF.

This clonotype was seen ten or more times. This rearrangement joins TRBV5-4 to TRBJ2-7; 12 positions match TRBD1. The junction had 9 bases not matched to a gene; V was cut back by 5 bases and J by 6 bases. CDR1 SGHNT and CDR2 YYREEE come from the germline V gene (reference sequence). The CDR3 is 15 amino acids. CDR3 in DNA: TGTGCCAGCAGTCCCGGGACAGGGGGCGGATTCGAGCAGTACTTC. Translating gives CASSPGTGGGFEQYF.

Note on this clonotype: The CDR3 end shows no conserved phenylalanine or tryptophan, and so a read error is likely. It is unclear where the CDR3 begins or ends on the DNA, so no DNA is shown, and the CDR3 is as TCRdb lists it. The CDR3 spells CASRKRAG. The genes are TRBV7-6 and TRBJ2-7; the table's TRBD1 call for D was not verified on the DNA. Germline CDR1 SGHVS, CDR2 FNYEAQ. Inclusive of both ends, the CDR3 amounts to 8 amino acids.

Many counts were recorded for this clonotype. The chain joins TRBV3-1 to TRBJ2-2, with 7 positions matching TRBD1. The CDR3 has 16 amino acids. After removal of 4 bases from V and 8 bases from J, the junction contained 13 bases not matched to a gene. Germline V gene data show CDR1 as LGHDT and CDR2 as YNNKEL (reference sequence). CDR3 bases: TGTGCCAGCAGCCCGCAGGGGGTTTCCTTTATGGGGGAGCTGTTTTTT. Protein product: CASSPQGVSFMGELFF.

The chain is built from TRBV19 and TRBJ1-5; D remains unclear. V lost 4 bases to trimming and J lost 4 bases, with 11 bases between them. The CDR3 totals 14 residues. The germline V gene encodes CDR1 LNHDA and CDR2 SQIVND (reference sequence). The CDR3: CASSNRRGNQPQHF. CDR3 sequence (DNA): TGTGCCAGTAGTAACAGACGGGGTAATCAGCCCCAGCATTTT.

This clonotype was seen ten or more times. V usage is TRBV5-1 and J usage is TRBJ1-4; no definite D call. The germline V and J ends were trimmed by 0 bases and 3 bases, with 6 bases remaining between them. The CDR3 is made up of 14 amino acids. Germline V gene sequence: CDR1 SGHRS, CDR2 YFSETQ. The CDR3 protein is CASSLGEANEKLFF. In nucleotides, the CDR3 is TGCGCCAGCAGCTTGGGGGAGGCTAATGAAAAACTGTTTTTT.

Many counts were recorded for this clonotype. The gene calls are TRBV12-3 or TRBV12-4 and TRBJ2-2, with 10 nucleotides matching TRBD1. V trimming: 5 bases; J trimming: 6 bases; junction bases outside the gene matches: 6. CDR3 length: 15 residues. The CDR3 sequence: CASSRDRGAAGELFF. As DNA, the CDR3 is TGTGCCAGCAGTAGGGACAGGGGAGCGGCCGGGGAGCTGTTTTTT.

Ten or more counts support this clonotype. The chain couples TRBV20-1 to TRBJ1-1; 7 bases align to TRBD1. Losses at the gene ends were 5 bases for V and 4 bases for J; bases not matched to a gene: 10. The length of the CDR3 is 14 residues. Germline V gene data show CDR1 as DFQATT and CDR2 as SNEGSKA (reference sequence). The CDR3 region is CSAHARTGSTEAFF. The CDR3, as DNA: TGCAGTGCTCACGCGCGGACAGGATCCACTGAAGCTTTCTTT.

As to this clonotype: The junction departs from the called germline gene at one end, perhaps through a read error. The V and J genes are TRBV4-1 and TRBJ1-5; the D gene is possibly TRBD1 (5 bases). Germline V gene data show CDR1 as MGHRA and CDR2 as YSYEKL. This CDR3 has 15 amino acids. CDR3 nucleotides: TGCACCAGCAGTCGCCTAAGACAGTCCAGGCAGCCCCAGCATTTT. It yields the protein CTSSRLRQSRQPQHF.

This clonotype was counted a single time. Since a much larger clone is just one base distant, this may be a read error. The chain combines TRBV20-1 with TRBJ2-3; TRBD2 agrees at 9 bases. With 3 bases clipped from V and 1 base from J, the junction kept 5 bases outside the gene matches. Looked up from germline, CDR1 is DFQATT and CDR2 is SNEGSKA (reference sequence). This CDR3 has 15 residues. CDR3 amino acids: CSASGLAPRTDTQYF. The DNA of the CDR3 is TGCAGTGCTAGCGGACTAGCGCCTCGCACAGATACGCAGTATTTT.